The sequence of this T cell receptor beta chain was determined in a study of chronic HIV infection and antiretroviral therapy. Via MiXCR, TCRdb re-called the 5' RACE reads, giving one row per CDR3 protein. The repertoire consists of about 48,000 distinct CDR3 sequences, with about 19% occurring once and the leading ten covering more than 2.5%. Germline lookup yields CDR1 SGHTA and CDR2 FQGNSA. This CDR3 has 13 amino acids. This clonotype was counted ten times or more. Germline is not matched at one junction end, which may reflect a read error. The J gene is TRBJ2-4, the V gene TRBV7-2, with TRBD1 matching over 8 bases. Material for sequencing was peripheral blood. This TCR was recovered from an adult who had HIV and had not received antiretroviral therapy, or was an uninfected healthy control (not recorded which). The CDR3 sequence is CASTSTVPGQALF. The CDR3 DNA sequence: TGTGCCAGCACTTCAACGGTCCCGGGACAGGCACTATTC.